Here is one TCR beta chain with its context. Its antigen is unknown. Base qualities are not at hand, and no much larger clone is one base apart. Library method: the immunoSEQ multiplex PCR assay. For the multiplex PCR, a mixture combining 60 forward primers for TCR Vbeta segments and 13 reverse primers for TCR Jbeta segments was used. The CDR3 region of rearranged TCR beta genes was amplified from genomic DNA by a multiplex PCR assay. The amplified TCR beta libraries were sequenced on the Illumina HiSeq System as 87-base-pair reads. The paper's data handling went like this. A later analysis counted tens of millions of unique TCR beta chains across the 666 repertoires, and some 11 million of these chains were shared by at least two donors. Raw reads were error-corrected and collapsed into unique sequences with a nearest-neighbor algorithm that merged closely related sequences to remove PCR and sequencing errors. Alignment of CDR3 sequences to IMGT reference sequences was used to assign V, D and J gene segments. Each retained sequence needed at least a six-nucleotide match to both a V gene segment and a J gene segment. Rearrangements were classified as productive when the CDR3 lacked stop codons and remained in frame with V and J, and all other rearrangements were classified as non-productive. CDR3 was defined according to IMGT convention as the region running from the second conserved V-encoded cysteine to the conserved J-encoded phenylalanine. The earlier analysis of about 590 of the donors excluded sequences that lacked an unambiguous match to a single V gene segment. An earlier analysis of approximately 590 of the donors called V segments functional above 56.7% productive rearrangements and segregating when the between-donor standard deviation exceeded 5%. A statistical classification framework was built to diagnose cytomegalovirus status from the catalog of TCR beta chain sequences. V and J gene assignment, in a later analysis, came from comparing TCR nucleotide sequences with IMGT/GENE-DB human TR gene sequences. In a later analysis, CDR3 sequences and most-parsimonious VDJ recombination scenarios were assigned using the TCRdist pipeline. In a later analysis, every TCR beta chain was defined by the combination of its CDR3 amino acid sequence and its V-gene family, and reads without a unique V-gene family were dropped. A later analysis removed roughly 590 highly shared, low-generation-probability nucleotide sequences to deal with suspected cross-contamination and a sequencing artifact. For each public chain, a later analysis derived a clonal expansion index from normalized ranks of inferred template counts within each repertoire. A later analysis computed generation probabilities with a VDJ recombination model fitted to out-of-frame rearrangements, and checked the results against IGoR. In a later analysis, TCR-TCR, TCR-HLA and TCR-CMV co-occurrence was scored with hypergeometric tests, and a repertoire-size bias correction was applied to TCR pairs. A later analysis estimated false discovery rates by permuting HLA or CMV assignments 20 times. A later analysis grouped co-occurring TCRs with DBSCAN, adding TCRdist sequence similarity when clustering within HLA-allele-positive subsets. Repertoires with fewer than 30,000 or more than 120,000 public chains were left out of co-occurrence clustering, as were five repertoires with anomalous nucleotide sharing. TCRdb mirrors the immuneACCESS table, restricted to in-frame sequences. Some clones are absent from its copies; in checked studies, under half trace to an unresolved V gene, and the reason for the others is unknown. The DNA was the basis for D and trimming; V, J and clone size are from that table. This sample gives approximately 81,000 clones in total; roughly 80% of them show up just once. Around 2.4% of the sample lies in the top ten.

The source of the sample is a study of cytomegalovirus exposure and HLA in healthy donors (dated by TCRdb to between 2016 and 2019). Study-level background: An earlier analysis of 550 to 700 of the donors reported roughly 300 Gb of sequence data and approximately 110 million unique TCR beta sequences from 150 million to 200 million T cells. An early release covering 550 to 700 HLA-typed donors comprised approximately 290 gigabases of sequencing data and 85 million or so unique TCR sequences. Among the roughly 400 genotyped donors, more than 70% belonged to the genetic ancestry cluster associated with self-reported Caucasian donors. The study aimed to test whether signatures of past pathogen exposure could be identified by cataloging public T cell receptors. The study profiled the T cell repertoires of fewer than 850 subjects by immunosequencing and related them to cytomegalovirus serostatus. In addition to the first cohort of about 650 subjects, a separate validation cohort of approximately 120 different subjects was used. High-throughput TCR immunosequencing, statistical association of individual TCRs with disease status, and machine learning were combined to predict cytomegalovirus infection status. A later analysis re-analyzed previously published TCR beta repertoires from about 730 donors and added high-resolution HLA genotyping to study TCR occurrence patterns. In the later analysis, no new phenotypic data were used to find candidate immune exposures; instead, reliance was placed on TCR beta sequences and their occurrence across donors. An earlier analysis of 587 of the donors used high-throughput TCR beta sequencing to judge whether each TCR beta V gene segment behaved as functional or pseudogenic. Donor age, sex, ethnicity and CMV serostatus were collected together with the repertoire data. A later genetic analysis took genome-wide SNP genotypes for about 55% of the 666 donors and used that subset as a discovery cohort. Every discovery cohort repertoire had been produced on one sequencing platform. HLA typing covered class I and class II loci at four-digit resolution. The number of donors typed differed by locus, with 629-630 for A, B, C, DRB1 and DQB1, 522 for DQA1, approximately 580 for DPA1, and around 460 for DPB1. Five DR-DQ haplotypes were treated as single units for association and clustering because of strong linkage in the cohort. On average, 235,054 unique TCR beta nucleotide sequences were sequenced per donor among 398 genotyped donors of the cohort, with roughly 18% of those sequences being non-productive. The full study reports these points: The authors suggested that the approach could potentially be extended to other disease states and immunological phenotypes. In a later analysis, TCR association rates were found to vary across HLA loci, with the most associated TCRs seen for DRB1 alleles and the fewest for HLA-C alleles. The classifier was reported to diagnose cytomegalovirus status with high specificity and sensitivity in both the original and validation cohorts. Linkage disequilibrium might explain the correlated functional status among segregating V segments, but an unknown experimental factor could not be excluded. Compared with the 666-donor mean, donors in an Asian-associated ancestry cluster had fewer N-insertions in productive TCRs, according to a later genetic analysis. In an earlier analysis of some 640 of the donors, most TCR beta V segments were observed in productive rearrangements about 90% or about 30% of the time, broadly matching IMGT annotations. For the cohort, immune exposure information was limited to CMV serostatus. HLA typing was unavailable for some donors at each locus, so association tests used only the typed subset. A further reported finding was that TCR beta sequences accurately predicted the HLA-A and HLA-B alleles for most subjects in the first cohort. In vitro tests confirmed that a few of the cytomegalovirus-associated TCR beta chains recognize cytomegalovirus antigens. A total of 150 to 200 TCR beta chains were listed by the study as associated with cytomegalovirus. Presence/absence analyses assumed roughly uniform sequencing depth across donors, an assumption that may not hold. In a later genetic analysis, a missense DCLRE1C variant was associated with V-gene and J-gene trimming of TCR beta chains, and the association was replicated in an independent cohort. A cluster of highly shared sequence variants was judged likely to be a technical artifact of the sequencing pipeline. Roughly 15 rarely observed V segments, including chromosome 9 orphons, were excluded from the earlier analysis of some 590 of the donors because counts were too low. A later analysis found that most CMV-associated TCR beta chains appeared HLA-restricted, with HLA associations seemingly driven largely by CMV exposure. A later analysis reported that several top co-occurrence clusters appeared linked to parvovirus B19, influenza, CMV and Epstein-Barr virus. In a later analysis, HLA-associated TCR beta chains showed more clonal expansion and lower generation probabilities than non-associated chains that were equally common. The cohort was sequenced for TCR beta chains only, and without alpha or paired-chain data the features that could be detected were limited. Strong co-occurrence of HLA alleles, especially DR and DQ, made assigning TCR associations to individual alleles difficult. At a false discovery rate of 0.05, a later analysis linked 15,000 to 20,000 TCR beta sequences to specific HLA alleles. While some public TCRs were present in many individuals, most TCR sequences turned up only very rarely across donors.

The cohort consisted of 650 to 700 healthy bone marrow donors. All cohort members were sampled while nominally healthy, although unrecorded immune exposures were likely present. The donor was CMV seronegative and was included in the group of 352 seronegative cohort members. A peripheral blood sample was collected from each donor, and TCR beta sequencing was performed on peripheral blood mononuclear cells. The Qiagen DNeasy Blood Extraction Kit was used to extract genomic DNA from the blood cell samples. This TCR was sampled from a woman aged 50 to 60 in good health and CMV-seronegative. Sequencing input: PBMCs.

In nucleotides, the sequence is TGTGCCAGCAGTGACGGGGATAGCAATCAGCCCCAGCATTTT. Translated, this gives CASSDGDSNQPQHF. The rearranged segments are TRBV2 and TRBJ1-5; the D gene is unclear. CDR1 and CDR2, per the germline V gene, are SNHLY and FYNNEI. Reading from cysteine to phenylalanine, the CDR3 counts 14 amino acids. Only the CDR3 DNA is retained, 42 bases long and in frame from the first base. The junction shows trimming of 3 bases on V and 0 bases on J, plus 6 bases between the germline ends.